These T cell receptor beta chains were read from a single sample in a study of blood T cell repertoires in COVID-19. Clones were read by immunoSEQ multiplex PCR, and TCRdb kept only the in-frame ones, dropping some. The sample contains under 150,000 clones, around 82% of which appear only once. Sample: peripheral blood. The receptor set was obtained from a man aged 55 to 70 with acute or convalescent COVID-19. The CDR3 runs from the conserved cysteine through the conserved F or W. A D gene is named only where the DNA matches it firmly. Size is stated for part of the rows, as once, few or many counts, or as a class when the clone is expanded.

TGTGCCAGCAGCTCACACTTAGCGGAGAACACAGATACGCAGTATTTT CASSSHLAENTDTQYF - TRBV13 - TRBJ2-3
TGTGCCAGCAGCTTAGCCGGGACTGGCTACAATGAGCAGTTCTTC CASSLAGTGYNEQFF - TRBV11-2 - TRBJ2-1
TGCAGCGTACACGAAACCTACAGTAGTAGCACAGATACGCAGTATTTT CSVHETYSSSTDTQYF - TRBV29-1 - TRBJ2-3
TGCGCCAGCAGCCCGGGACAGGGGGTGACCCAGTACTTC CASSPGQGVTQYF - TRBV10-2 TRBD1 TRBJ2-5
TGTGCCACCAGGGGCCGGGGGACAGCCGGTTTT CATRGRGTAGF - TRBV24-1 TRBD1 TRBJ1-5
TGTGCCAGCAGCCCCTACCCCGGACTAGCGGGTTCCACAGATACGCAGTATTTT CASSPYPGLAGSTDTQYF - TRBV4-2 TRBD2 TRBJ2-3
TGTGCCAGCTCACCACCAAGCGTAGCCTACGAGCAGTACTTC CASSPPSVAYEQYF - TRBV18 - TRBJ2-7
TGCGCCAGCAGCTTGGAGGGGTCTCAGCCCCAGCATTTT CASSLEGSQPQHF - TRBV5-1 - TRBJ1-5
TGTGCCAGCAGGATGGACAGCTCTGGAAACACCATATATTTT CASRMDSSGNTIYF - TRBV2 - TRBJ1-3
TGCGCCAGCAGCCAGCACACAGGGGCTGAGACCCAGTACTTC CASSQHTGAETQYF few TRBV4-1 TRBD1 TRBJ2-5
TGTGCCAGCAGCTTGTCACAGGTATCTTTGGCCGGGGAGCTGTTTTTT CASSLSQVSLAGELFF - TRBV5-6 - TRBJ2-2
TGTGCCAGCAGTCTCCTTAACTATGGCTACACCTTC CASSLLNYGYTF - TRBV6-2/TRBV6-3 - TRBJ1-2
TGTGCCAGCAGTGAATTGAATAGCGGTACCTACGAGCAGTACTTC CASSELNSGTYEQYF - TRBV25-1 - TRBJ2-7
TGTGCCAGTAGTTCCCACAGGGGGAGTTACGAGCAGTACTTC CASSSHRGSYEQYF many TRBV19 TRBD1 TRBJ2-7
TGTGCCAGTACTTCCTTGGCGGGAACATCTGGGGCCAACGTCCTGACTTTC CASTSLAGTSGANVLTF - TRBV19 - TRBJ2-6
TGTGCCAGCAAAACAGGGTCTAGTAATGAAAAACTGTTTTTT CASKTGSSNEKLFF - TRBV27 - TRBJ1-4
TGTGCCAGCAGAGGACAGGGTGGCGGGGAGCTGTTTTTT CASRGQGGGELFF - TRBV12-3/TRBV12-4 TRBD1 TRBJ2-2
TGTGCCAGCCGGTCTAACACCGGGGAGCTGTTTTTT CASRSNTGELFF - TRBV19 - TRBJ2-2
TGTGCCAGCAGGACAGGTTCCGGTAACTATGGCTACACCTTC CASRTGSGNYGYTF - TRBV28 - TRBJ1-2
TGCGCCAGCAGCTCCGACCCCGGACTAGCTCCTTACAATGAGCAGTTCTTC CASSSDPGLAPYNEQFF once TRBV5-1 TRBD2 TRBJ2-1
TGTGCCAGCTCACCAGAAGAGGGGGCAGCTTTCTTT CASSPEEGAAFF - TRBV18 TRBD1 TRBJ1-1
TGTGCCAGCAGTACAGGTTATGAGCAGTTCTTC CASSTGYEQFF - TRBV6-5 - TRBJ2-1